Listed here is a single T cell receptor (beta chain). Antigen: not known. The V and J ends lost 5 bases and 8 bases respectively, with 12 bases between them. Germline lookup yields CDR1 SQVTM and CDR2 ANQGSEA. The CDR3 is made up of 11 amino acids. This record comes from a study of cytomegalovirus exposure and HLA in healthy donors. Vbeta (60) and Jbeta (13) primers were used in the PCR. Measured with immunoSEQ multiplex PCR; TCRdb has only the in-frame clones, and not every one. The repertoire holds about 210,000 clones, with over 80% as singletons. General study points: Excluded: some indistinguishable V segments such as TRBV6-2 and TRBV6-3.

What was sequenced was PBMCs. This TCR was recovered from a man aged 35 to 55 in good health and CMV-seropositive. The genes are TRBV29-1 and TRBJ1-2; D uncertain. The chain's CDR3 is CSVKDGVGYTF. CDR3 nucleotide sequence: TGCAGCGTTAAGGACGGGGTCGGCTACACCTTC.